A single T cell receptor (beta chain) is shown here with its context. Antigen specificity is unknown. These data come from a study of T-cell reconstitution after alpha-beta-depleted transplantation in children. Study-wide results and limits: There were reportedly several hundred expanded graft clones from which alpha-beta T cells came about two months after transplant. Certain patients had high TCRbeta diversity at day 60, and it came from recipient T cells and thymic progenitors that survived. The main origin of T-cell counts and diversity one year after transplant was newly produced T cells.

During its preparation, the TCRbeta library received unique molecular identifiers. TCRdb re-called the PCR reads with MiXCR, one entry per CDR3 protein. The table lists approximately 80,000 distinct CDR3 sequences, over 12% of them singletons. Trimming removed 5 bases from V and 5 bases from J, with 6 bases in between. CDR3 length equals 12 residues. Germline values: CDR1 MNHNY, CDR2 SVGAGI (reference sequence). V usage is TRBV6-6 and J usage is TRBJ2-2; no definite D call. This sample comprised PBMCs, mostly from graft donor cells, obtained 180 days after TCRalphabeta/CD19-depleted stem cell transplant. This sequence was found in a male patient under 10 years old who had a stem cell transplant for acute lymphoblastic leukemia, so the T cells may come from the graft donor. The CDR3 sequence: CASSRQTGELFF. The DNA of the CDR3 is TGTGCCAGCAGTAGACAAACCGGGGAGCTGTTTTTT.